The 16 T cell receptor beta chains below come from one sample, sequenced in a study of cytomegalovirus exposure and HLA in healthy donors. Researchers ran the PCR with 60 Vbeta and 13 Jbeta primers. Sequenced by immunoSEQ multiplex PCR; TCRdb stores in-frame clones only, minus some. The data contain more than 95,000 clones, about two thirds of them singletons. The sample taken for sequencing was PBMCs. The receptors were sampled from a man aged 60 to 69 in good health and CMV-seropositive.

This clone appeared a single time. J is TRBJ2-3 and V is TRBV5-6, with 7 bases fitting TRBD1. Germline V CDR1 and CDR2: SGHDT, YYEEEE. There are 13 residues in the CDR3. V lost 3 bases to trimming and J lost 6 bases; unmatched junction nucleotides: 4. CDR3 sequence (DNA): TGTGCCAGCAGCTCGACAGGGCGGGATACGCAGTATTTT. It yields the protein CASSSTGRDTQYF.

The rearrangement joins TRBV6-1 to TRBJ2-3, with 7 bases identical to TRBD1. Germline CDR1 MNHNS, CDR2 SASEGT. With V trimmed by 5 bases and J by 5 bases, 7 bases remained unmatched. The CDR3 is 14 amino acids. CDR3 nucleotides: TGTGCCAGCAGTCACCGGGACAGAAGAGATACGCAGTATTTT. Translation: CASSHRDRRDTQYF.

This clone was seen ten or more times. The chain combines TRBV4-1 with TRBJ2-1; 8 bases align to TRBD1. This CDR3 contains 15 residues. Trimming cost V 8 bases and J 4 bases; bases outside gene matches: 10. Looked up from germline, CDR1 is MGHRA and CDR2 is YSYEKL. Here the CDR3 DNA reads TGCGCCAGCGCCCCACGGACAGGGATATACAATGAGCAGTTCTTC. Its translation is CASAPRTGIYNEQFF.

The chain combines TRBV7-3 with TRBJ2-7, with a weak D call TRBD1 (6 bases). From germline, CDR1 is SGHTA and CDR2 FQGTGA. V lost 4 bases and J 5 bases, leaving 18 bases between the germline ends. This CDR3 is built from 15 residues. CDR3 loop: CASSSYPGALNEQYF. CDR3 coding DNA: TGTGCCAGCAGCTCCTACCCAGGGGCATTAAACGAGCAGTACTTC.

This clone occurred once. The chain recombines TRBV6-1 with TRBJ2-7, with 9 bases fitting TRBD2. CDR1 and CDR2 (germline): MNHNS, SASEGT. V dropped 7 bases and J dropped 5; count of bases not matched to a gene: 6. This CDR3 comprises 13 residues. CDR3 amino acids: CASMFSGGHEQYF. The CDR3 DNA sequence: TGTGCCAGCATGTTTAGCGGGGGCCACGAGCAGTACTTC.

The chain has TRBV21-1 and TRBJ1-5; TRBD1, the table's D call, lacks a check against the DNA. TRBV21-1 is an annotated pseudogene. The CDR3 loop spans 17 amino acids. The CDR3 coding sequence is TGTGCCAGCAGATCAGGACAGGGGTTATATAGCAATCAGCCCCAGCATTTT. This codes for CASRSGQGLYSNQPQHF.

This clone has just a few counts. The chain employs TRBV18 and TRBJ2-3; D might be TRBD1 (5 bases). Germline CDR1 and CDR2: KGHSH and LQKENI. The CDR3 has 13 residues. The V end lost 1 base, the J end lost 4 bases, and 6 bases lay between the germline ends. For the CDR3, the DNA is TGTGCCAGCTCACCACTACAGGCAGATACGCAGTATTTT. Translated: CASSPLQADTQYF. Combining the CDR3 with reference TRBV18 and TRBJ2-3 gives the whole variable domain NAGVMQNPRHLVRRRGQEARLRCSPMKGHSHVYWYRQLPEEGLKFMVYLQKENIIDESGMPKERFSAEFPKEGPSILRIQQVVRGDSAAYFCASSPLQADTQYFGPGTRLTVL.

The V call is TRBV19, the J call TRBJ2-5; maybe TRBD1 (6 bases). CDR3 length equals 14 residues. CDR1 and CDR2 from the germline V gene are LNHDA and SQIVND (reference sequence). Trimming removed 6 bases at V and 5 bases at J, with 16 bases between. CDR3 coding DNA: TGTGCCAGTAGACCGGGACATTTATGGGAGACCCAGTACTTC. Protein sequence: CASRPGHLWETQYF.

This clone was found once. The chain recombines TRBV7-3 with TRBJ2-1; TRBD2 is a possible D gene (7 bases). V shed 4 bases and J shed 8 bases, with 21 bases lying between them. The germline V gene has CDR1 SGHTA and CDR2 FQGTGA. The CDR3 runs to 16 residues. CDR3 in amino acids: CASSSLILGEGDEQFF. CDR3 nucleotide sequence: TGTGCCAGCAGCTCCTTAATCCTAGGGGAGGGGGATGAGCAGTTCTTC.

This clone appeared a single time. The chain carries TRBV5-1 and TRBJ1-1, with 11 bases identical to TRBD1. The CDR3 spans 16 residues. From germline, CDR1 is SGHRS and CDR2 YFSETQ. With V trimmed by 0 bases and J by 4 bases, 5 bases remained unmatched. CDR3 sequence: CASSLVSGTGGTEAFF. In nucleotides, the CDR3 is TGCGCCAGCAGCTTGGTTAGTGGGACAGGGGGCACTGAAGCTTTCTTT.

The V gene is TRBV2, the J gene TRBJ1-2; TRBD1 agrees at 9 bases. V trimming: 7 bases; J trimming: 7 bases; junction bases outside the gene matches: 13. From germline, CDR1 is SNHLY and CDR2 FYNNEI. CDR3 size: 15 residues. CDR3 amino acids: CASTGTTGGWGGYTF. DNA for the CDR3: TGTGCCAGCACCGGAACCACAGGGGGCTGGGGTGGCTACACCTTC.

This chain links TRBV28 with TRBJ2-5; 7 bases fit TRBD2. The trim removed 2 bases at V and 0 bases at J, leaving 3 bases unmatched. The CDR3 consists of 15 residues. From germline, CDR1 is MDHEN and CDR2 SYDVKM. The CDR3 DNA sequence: TGTGCCAGCAGTTTAGGGACTACTTACCAAGAGACCCAGTACTTC. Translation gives CASSLGTTYQETQYF.

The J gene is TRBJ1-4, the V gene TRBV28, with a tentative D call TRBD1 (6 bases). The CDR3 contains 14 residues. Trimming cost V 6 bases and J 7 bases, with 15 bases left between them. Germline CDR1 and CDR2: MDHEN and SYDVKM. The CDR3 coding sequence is TGTGCCAGCAGGCTACAGGGTATTAGTGAAAAACTGTTTTTT. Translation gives CASRLQGISEKLFF. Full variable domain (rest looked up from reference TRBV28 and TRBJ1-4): DVKVTQSSRYLVKRTGEKVFLECVQDMDHENMFWYRQDPGLGLRLIYFSYDVKMKEKGDIPEGYSVSREKKERFSLILESASTNQTSMYLCASRLQGISEKLFFGSGTQLSVL.

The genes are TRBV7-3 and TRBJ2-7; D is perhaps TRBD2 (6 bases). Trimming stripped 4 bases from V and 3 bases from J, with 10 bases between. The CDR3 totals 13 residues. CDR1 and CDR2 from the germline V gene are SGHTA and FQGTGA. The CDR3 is CASSYGRGYEQYF. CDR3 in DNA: TGTGCCAGCAGCTATGGGCGGGGCTACGAGCAGTACTTC.

The CDR3, as DNA: TGTGCCAGCAGCTTGGGGGGCGGGGGGGCCACCGGGGAGCTGTTTTTT. This encodes CASSLGGGGATGELFF. The chain carries TRBV5-4 and TRBJ2-2; 9 nucleotides line up with TRBD2. The CDR3 contains 16 residues. The junction had 4 bases not matched to a gene; V was cut back by 0 bases and J by 4 bases. The germline V gene encodes CDR1 SGHNT and CDR2 YYREEE (reference sequence).

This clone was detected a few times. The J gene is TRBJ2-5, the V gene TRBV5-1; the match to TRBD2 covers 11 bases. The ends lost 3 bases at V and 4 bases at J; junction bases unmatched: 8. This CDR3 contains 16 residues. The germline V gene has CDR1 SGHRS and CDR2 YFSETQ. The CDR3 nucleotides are TGCGCCAGCAGCTCAGGGGCTAGCGGGGGGCGAGAGACCCAGTACTTC. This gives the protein CASSSGASGGRETQYF.